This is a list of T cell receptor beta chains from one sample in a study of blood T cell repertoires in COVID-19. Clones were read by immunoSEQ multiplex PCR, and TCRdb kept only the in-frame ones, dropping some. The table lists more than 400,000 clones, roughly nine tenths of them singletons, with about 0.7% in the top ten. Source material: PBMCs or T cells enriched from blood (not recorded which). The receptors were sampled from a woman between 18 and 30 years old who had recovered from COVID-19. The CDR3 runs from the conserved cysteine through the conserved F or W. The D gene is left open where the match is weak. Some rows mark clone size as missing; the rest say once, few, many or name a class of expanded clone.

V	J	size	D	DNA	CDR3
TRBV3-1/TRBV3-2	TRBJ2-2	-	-	TGTGCCAGCAGTGGGGTGAGGGCCGGGGAGCTGTTTTTT	CASSGVRAGELFF
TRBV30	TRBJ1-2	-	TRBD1	TGTGCCTGGACCCCGGACAGGGGGGACTATGGCTACACCTTC	CAWTPDRGDYGYTF
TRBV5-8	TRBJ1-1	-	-	TGTGCCAGCAGCTTGGGACGGGTCGGCGCTGAAGCTTTCTTT	CASSLGRVGAEAFF
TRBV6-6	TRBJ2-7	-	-	TGTGCCAGCAGTCCCGATAGCCCCGAACAGTACTTC	CASSPDSPEQYF
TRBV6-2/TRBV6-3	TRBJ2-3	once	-	TGTGCCAGCAGTTACGACGGTCCGACAACAGATACGCAGTATTTT	CASSYDGPTTDTQYF
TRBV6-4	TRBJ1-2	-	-	TGTGCCAGCAGTGAGGGTGGCGGCCCAGGGTATGGCTACACCTTC	CASSEGGGPGYGYTF
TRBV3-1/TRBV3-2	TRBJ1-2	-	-	TGTGCCAGCAGACTAAGGGGAAACTATGGCTACACCTTC	CASRLRGNYGYTF
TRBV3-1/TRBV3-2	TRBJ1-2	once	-	TGTGCCAGCAGCCAAGGTGGAGCGGCCTATGGCTACACCTTC	CASSQGGAAYGYTF
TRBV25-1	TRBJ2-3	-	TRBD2	TGTGCCAGCAGTCCATCATTAGCGGGGGGGAGCACAGATACGCAGTATTTT	CASSPSLAGGSTDTQYF
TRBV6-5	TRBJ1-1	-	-	TGTGCCAGCAGAGCGTTAGGAGGAGTGACTGAAGCTTTCTTT	CASRALGGVTEAFF
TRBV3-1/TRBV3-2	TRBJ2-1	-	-	TGTGCCAGCAGCCTCCGAGGACTACCTTACAATGAGCAGTTCTTC	CASSLRGLPYNEQFF
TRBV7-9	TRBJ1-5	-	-	TGTGCCAGCAGCTGGGGGCCCCAGCCCCAGCATTTT	CASSWGPQPQHF
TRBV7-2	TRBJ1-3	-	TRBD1	TGTGCCAGCAGCTCCACAGGGGGCGGTGGAAACACCATATATTTT	CASSSTGGGGNTIYF
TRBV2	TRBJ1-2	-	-	TGTGCCAGCAGGGGCCCAGCTAACTATGGCTACACCTTC	CASRGPANYGYTF
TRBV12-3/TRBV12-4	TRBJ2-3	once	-	TGTGCCAGCAGTTTTCTATCAGATACGCAGTATTTT	CASSFLSDTQYF
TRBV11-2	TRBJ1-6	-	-	TGTGCCAGCAGCTTAGATCTTGGCTCACCCCTCCACTTT	CASSLDLGSPLHF
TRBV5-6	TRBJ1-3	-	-	TGTGCCAGCAGCTTGGGAGGGGGCTCTGGAAACACCATATATTTT	CASSLGGGSGNTIYF
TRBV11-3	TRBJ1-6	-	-	TGTGCCAGCAGCTCCCCCGGAGGGCGAAATTCACCCCTCCACTTT	CASSSPGGRNSPLHF
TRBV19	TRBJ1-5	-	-	TGTGCCAGTAGTATAGATCAGCAAGGCGGGTATGTGGGCAATCAGCCCCAGCATTTT	CASSIDQQGGYVGNQPQHF
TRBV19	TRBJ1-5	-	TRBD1	TGTGCCAGTAGGAAGGGGGAGATCGACAGGGTTTATAGCAATCAGCCCCAGCATTTT	CASRKGEIDRVYSNQPQHF
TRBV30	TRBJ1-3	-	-	TGTGCCTGGAGTGAATGGTCTGGCGGAAACACCATATATTTT	CAWSEWSGGNTIYF
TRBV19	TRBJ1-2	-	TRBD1	TGTGCCAGTACTAGGTTTCCTCCGGGACAGGGGGCGAGCGACTATGGCTACACCTTC	CASTRFPPGQGASDYGYTF
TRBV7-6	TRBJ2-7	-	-	TGTGCCAGCAGCTCCGAGGCATTGGACAGAGTTAGAAGGAGCTCCTACGAGCAGTACTTC	CASSSEALDRVRRSSYEQYF
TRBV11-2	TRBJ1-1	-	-	TGTGCCAGCAGCTTAGAGGGGATACCAGGGACTGAAGCTTTCTTT	CASSLEGIPGTEAFF
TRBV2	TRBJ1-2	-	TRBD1	TGTGCCAGCACCGACAGGGGAGTTTCCTATGGCTACACCTTC	CASTDRGVSYGYTF
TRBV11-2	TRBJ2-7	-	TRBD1	TGTGCCAGCAGCTTAGAAGGGACAGGGGGCTACGAGCAGTACTTC	CASSLEGTGGYEQYF
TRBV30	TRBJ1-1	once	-	TGTGCCTGGAGTGTAGGGAGGGGCTTAAACACTGAAGCTTTCTTT	CAWSVGRGLNTEAFF
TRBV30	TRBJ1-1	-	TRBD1	TGTGCCTGGAGTGTAGGCCCTGACAGGGGGGTGAACACTGAAGCTTTCTTT	CAWSVGPDRGVNTEAFF
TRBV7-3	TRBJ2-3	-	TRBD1	TGTGCCAGCAGCTCGGCGGGACAGGGTACAGATACGCAGTATTTT	CASSSAGQGTDTQYF
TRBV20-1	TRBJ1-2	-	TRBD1	TGCAGTGCTAGTGAGGGACAGGCTTATGGCTACACCTTC	CSASEGQAYGYTF
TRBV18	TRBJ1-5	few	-	TGTGCCAGCTCAGGGCAGCCGGATCAGCCCCAGCATTTT	CASSGQPDQPQHF
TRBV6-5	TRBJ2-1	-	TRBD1	TGTGCCAGCCTCCCTACGGACAGGATCGATGAGCAGTTCTTC	CASLPTDRIDEQFF
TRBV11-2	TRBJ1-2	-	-	TGTGCCAGCAGCTTCCAGGGGAACTATGGCTACACCTTC	CASSFQGNYGYTF
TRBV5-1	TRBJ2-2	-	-	TGCGCCAGCAGCTCGGGGGACAGAGATACCGGGGAGCTGTTTTTT	CASSSGDRDTGELFF
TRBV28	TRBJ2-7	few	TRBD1	TGTGCCAGCAGTCCCCGGACAGGGGACCCCTACGAGCAGTACTTC	CASSPRTGDPYEQYF
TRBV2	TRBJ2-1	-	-	TGTGCCAGCAGTGACGGTCTCTCCTACAATGAGCAGTTCTTC	CASSDGLSYNEQFF
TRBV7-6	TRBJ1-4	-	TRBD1	TGTGCCAGCAGCTTAGCGGGGGGACAGGGGGTGGACGAACTGTTTTTT	CASSLAGGQGVDELFF
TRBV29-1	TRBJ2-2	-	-	TGCAGCGTTGGGGCGGGGTATGGCGGGGAGCTGTTTTTT	CSVGAGYGGELFF
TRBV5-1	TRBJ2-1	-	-	TGCGCCAGCAGCTTGGTGGTCTGGCCGCTTACAAATGAGCAGTTCTTC	CASSLVVWPLTNEQFF
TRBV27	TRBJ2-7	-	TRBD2	TGTGCCAGCGGGCGGGGGGCTGTCTCCTACGAGCAGTACTTC	CASGRGAVSYEQYF
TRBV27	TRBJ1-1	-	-	TGTGCCAGCAGCACTGGGGGGGGCGTGAACACTGAAGCTTTCTTT	CASSTGGGVNTEAFF
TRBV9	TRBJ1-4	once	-	TGTGCCAGCAGCGTCTGGGCAGGGACTAATGAAAAACTGTTTTTT	CASSVWAGTNEKLFF
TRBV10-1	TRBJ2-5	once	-	TGCGCCAGCAGTGAGTACGGGGAAGAGACCCAGTACTTC	CASSEYGEETQYF
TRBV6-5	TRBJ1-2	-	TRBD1	TGTGCCAGCAGTTACCGAGAGGGGGCGCGGAATGGCTACACCTTC	CASSYREGARNGYTF
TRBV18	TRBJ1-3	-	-	TGTGCCAGCTCACGTGGCGAGGGGGAAGGAAACACCATATATTTT	CASSRGEGEGNTIYF